There are a few counts of the clone carrying this T cell receptor (beta chain). The target antigen is unknown. This sample stems from a study of CD8+CD57+ T cells in acquired aplastic anemia. This CDR3 has 11 amino acids. The germline V gene encodes CDR1 SNHLY and CDR2 FYNNEI. V dropped 8 bases and J dropped 8; count of bases not matched to a gene: 2. Study outcomes and limitations: Patients and controls shared under 35 CD8+ CDR3 sequences, highly expressed in patients.

Patients picked for sequencing had shown CD8+CD57+ cell expansion detected by flow cytometry. Patients were treatment-naive when blood was sampled. Genomic DNA served as template for TCR beta VDJ and CDR3 profiling. TCRdb reanalysed the reads using MiXCR and keeps one entry per CDR3 protein. The profile shows roughly 290,000 distinct CDR3 sequences, roughly 61% of them singletons. This sequence was found in a human donor with aplastic anemia. The sequenced material came from sorted CD4+, CD8+, or CD8+CD57+ T cells (not recorded which) from PBMCs. The V gene is TRBV2, the J gene TRBJ1-2; 10 bases align to TRBD1. The CDR3 sequence is CASGTGDGYTF. DNA of the CDR3: TGTGCCAGCGGGACAGGGGACGGCTACACCTTC.